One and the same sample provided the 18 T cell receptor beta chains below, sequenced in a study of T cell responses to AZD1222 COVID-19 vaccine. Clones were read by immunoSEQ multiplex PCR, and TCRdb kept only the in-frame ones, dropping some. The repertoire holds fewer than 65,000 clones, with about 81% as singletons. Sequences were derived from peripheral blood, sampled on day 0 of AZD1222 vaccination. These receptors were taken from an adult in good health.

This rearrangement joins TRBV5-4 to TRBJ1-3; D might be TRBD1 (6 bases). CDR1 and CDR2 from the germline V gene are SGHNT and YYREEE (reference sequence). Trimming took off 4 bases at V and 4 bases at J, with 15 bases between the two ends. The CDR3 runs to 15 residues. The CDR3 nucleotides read TGTGCCAGCAGCCAAAACCAGGGGTCGGGAAACACCATATATTTT. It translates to CASSQNQGSGNTIYF.

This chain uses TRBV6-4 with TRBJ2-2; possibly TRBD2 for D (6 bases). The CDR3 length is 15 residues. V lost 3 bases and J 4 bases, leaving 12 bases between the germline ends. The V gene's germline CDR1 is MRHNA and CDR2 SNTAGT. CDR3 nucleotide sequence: TGTGCCAGCAGTGAGGGCGGGGCCGCCACCGGGGAGCTGTTTTTT. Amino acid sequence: CASSEGGAATGELFF.

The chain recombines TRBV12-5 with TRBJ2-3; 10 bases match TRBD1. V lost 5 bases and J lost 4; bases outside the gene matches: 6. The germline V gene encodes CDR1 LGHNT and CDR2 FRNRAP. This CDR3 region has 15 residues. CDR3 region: CASGLGTGAADTQYF. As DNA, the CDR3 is TGTGCTAGTGGTCTGGGGACAGGGGCGGCAGATACGCAGTATTTT.

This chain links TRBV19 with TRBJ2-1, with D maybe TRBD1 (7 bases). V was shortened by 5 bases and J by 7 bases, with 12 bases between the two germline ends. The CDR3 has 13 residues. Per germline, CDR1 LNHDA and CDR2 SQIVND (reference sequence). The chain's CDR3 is CASSYPGGNEQFF. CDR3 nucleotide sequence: TGTGCCAGTAGTTACCCAGGGGGGAATGAGCAGTTCTTC.

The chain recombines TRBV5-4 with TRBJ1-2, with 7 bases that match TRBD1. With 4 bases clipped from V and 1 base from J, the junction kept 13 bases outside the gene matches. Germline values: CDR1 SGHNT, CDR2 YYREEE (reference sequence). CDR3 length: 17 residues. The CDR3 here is CASSPPGQLTLNYGYTF. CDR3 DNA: TGTGCCAGCAGCCCTCCGGGACAGCTTACTCTTAACTATGGCTACACCTTC.

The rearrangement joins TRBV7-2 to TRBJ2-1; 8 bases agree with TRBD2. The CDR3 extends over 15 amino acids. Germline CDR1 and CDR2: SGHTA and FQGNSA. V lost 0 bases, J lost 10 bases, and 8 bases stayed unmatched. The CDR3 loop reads CASSLAGSSGEEQFF. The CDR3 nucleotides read TGTGCCAGCAGCTTAGCGGGGAGTAGCGGGGAGGAGCAGTTCTTC.

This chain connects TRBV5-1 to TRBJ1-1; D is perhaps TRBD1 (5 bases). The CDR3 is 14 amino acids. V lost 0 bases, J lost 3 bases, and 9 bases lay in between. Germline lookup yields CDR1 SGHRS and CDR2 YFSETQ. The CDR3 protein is CASSLAGTDTEAFF. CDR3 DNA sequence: TGCGCCAGCAGCTTGGCGGGGACCGACACTGAAGCTTTCTTT. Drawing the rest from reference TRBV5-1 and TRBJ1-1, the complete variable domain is KAGVTQTPRYLIKTRGQQVTLSCSPISGHRSVSWYQQTPGQGLQFLFEYFSETQRNKGNFPGRFSGRQFSNSRSEMNVSTLELGDSALYLCASSLAGTDTEAFFGQGTRLTVV.

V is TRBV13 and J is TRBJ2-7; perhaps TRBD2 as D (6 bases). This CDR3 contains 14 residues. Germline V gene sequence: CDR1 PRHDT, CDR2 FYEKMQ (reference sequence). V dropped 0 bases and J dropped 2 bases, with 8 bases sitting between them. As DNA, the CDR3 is TGTGCCAGCAGCTTAGGTGGGGGGACCTACGAGCAGTACTTC. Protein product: CASSLGGGTYEQYF. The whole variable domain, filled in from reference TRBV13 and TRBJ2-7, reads AAGVIQSPRHLIKEKRETATLKCYPIPRHDTVYWYQQGPGQDPQFLISFYEKMQSDKGSIPDRFSAQQFSDYHSELNMSSLELGDSALYFCASSLGGGTYEQYFGPGTRLTVT.

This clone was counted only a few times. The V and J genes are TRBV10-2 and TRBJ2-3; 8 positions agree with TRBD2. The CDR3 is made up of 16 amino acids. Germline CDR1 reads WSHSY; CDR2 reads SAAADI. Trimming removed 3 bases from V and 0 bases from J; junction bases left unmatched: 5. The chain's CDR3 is CASSEWLAGSTDTQYF. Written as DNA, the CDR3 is TGCGCCAGCAGTGAATGGCTAGCGGGTAGCACAGATACGCAGTATTTT.

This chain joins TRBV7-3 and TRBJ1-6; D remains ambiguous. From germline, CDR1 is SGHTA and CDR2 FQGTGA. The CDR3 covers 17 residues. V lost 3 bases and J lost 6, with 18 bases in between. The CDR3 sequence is CASSFSATAGSNSPLHF. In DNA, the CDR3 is TGTGCCAGCAGCTTTTCAGCGACGGCGGGCTCTAATTCACCCCTCCACTTT.

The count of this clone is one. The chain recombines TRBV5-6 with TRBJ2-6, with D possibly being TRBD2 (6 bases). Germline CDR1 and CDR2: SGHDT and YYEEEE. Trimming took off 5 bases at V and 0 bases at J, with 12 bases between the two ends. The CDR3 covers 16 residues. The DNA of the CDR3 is TGTGCCAGCAGTATGGTGCGGGGCTCTGGGGCCAACGTCCTGACTTTC. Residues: CASSMVRGSGANVLTF.

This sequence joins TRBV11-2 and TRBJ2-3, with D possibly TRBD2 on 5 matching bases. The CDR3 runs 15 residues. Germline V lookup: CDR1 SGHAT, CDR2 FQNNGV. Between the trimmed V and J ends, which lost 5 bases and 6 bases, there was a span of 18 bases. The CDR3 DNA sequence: TGTGCCAGCAGCGTCCCAGCGGCGGCTACGGATACGCAGTATTTT. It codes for CASSVPAAATDTQYF.

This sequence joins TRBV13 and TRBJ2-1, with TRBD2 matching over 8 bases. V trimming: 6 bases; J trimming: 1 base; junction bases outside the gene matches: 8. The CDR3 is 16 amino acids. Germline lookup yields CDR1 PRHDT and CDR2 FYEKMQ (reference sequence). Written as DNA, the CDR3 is TGTGCCAGCAGGACTATAAGCGGGAGTTCCTACAATGAGCAGTTCTTC. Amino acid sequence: CASRTISGSSYNEQFF.

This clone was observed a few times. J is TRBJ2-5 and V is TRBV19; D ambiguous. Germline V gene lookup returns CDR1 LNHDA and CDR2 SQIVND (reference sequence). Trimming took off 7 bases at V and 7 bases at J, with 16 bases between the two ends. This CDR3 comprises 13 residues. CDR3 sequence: CASTTSMGGTQYF. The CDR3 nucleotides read TGTGCCAGTACTACCTCTATGGGCGGGACCCAGTACTTC.

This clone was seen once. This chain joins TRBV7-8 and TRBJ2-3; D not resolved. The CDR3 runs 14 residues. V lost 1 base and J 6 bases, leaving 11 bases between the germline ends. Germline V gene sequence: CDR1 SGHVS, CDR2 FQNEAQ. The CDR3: CASSLGISTDTQYF. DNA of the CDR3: TGTGCCAGCAGCTTAGGAATATCTACGGATACGCAGTATTTT.

The CDR3: CAIKSGSGSYEQYF. The CDR3 DNA is TGTGCCATCAAGAGCGGGAGTGGTTCCTACGAGCAGTACTTC. V and J are TRBV10-3 and TRBJ2-7; 8 bases match TRBD2. V dropped 7 bases and J dropped 1; count of bases not matched to a gene: 6. The CDR3 consists of 14 residues. Per germline, CDR1 ENHRY and CDR2 SYGVKD.

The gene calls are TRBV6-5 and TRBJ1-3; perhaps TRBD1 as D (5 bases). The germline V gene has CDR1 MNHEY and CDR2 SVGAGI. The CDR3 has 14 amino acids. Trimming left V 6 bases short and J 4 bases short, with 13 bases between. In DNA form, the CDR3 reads TGTGCCAGCAGATCCCCAGGGTTCGGAAACACCATATATTTT. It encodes CASRSPGFGNTIYF.

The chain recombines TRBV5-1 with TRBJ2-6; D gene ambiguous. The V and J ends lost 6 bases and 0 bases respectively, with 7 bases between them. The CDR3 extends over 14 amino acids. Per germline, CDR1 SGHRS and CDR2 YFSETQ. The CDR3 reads CASNLASGANVLTF. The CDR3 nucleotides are TGCGCCAGCAACCTTGCCTCTGGGGCCAACGTCCTGACTTTC.